This T cell receptor (beta chain) was captured by sequencing in a study of T cells in Graves' hyperthyroidism and ophthalmopathy. On the study more broadly: Any treatment followed the collection of peripheral blood at initial diagnosis. Study results and limitations: The majority of expanded thyroid clonotypes above 0.001 also appeared in blood. Researchers report that a 13 V-J model separated ophthalmopathy from stable hyperthyroidism.

Amplified regions were TCR beta CDR3 sequences from RNA transcripts. First-round RT-PCR of the TCR CDR3 relied on the HTBI primer set. One entry per CDR3 protein results from TCRdb running MiXCR on the multiplex PCR reads. The profile covers approximately 400,000 distinct CDR3 sequences, with approximately 25% appearing a single time and 70% to 75% taken by the ten largest. PBMCs stemmed from less than 13 ml fresh peripheral blood. With respect to this clonotype: Antigen: not known.

V dropped 3 bases and J dropped 1 base, with 12 bases sitting between them. Per the germline V gene, CDR1 is SGHTA and CDR2 is FQGTGA. The CDR3 is 15 residues long. Sequenced input: blood. This TCR was sampled from a man aged 45-65 years with Graves' hyperthyroidism. V and J are TRBV7-3 and TRBJ2-5; a possible D gene is TRBD1 (5 bases). The CDR3 nucleotides are TGTGCCAGCAGCTTGGTGCCAGGGCCCCAAGAGACCCAGTACTTC. Its translation is CASSLVPGPQETQYF. The variable domain in full, with the rest retrieved from reference TRBV7-3 and TRBJ2-5, is GAGVSQTPSNKVTEKGKYVELRCDPISGHTALYWYRQSLGQGPEFLIYFQGTGAADDSGLPNDRFFAVRPEGSVSTLKIQRTERGDSAVYLCASSLVPGPQETQYFGPGTRLLVL.